The entry that follows covers one T cell receptor (beta chain) sequence. Antigen: not known. The time point here: newly diagnosed GD, antithyroid drugs for less than 3 months. PBMCs were the source of the RNA used for TCR sequencing. The sample originates from a study of regulatory T cells in long-lasting Graves disease. Study results and caveats: Persistent Graves' patients showed less TCR diversity than newly diagnosed patients showed.

The CDR3 runs 14 residues. Germline V gene data show CDR1 as SGDLS and CDR2 as YYNGEE. V gave up 3 bases and J gave up 2 bases, with 11 bases separating them. Construction of the TCR beta libraries employed iRepertoire HTBI primers in conjunction with Arm-PCR of CDR3 regions. TCRdb used MiXCR to reprocess the multiplex PCR reads, holding one entry per CDR3 protein. The sample gives roughly 440,000 distinct CDR3 sequences, around 17% of which show up once; about 25% is in the top ten. These data were also filed under a second study, of T cells in Graves' hyperthyroidism and ophthalmopathy. From that second work: A 13 V-J signature model discriminated ophthalmopathy versus stable hyperthyroidism.

The input for sequencing was peripheral blood mononuclear cells (PBMCs), taken at new diagnosis, from a patient treated with antithyroid drugs. The V and J genes are TRBV9 and TRBJ1-2; TRBD1 might be the D (6 bases). This TCR was sampled from a young woman with Graves disease. The CDR3 reads CASSATGRNYGYTF. The DNA of the CDR3 is TGTGCCAGCAGCGCCACAGGGAGAAACTATGGCTACACCTTC.